Listed below are T cell receptor beta chains from one sample, sequenced in a study of T cells in Graves' hyperthyroidism and ophthalmopathy. TCRdb redid the calling of the multiplex PCR reads with MiXCR, one entry per CDR3 protein. The sample lists 450,000 to 650,000 distinct CDR3 sequences, roughly 20% seen once, with 26% in the top ten. The source material was blood. The receptors derive from a man aged 18 to 30 with Graves' hyperthyroidism. CDR3s include the opening cysteine and the closing phenylalanine or tryptophan. The order of the fields is J gene, D gene, V gene, clone size, CDR3 DNA, CDR3 protein. A D gene is named only where the DNA matches it firmly. Clone size appears in some rows only: once, few, many, or a class for an expanded clone.

>TRBJ2-7|.|TRBV6-4|many
TGTGCCACTGAATCATCAGGTTACGAGCAGTACTTC
CATESSGYEQYF
>TRBJ1-2|TRBD1|TRBV28|many
TGTGCCAGCTTAGCCTGGGACAGCGGGGGCGGCTACACCTTC
CASLAWDSGGGYTF
>TRBJ2-7|.|TRBV28|many
TGTGCCAGCAGCGTTGCAGGCTACGAGCAGTACTTC
CASSVAGYEQYF
>TRBJ1-1|.|TRBV12-3/TRBV12-4|.
TGTGCCAGCGCTAAGGGGGGAATGAACACTGAAGCTTTCTTT
CASAKGGMNTEAFF
>TRBJ1-5|TRBD1|TRBV28|many
TGTGCCAGCAGTACGGGGACAGGAGGGGTTTATAGCAATCAGCCCCAGCATTTT
CASSTGTGGVYSNQPQHF
>TRBJ2-2|.|TRBV28|.
TGTGCCACCGGCCCAGCGTACGGGGAGCTGTTTTTT
CATGPAYGELFF
>TRBJ2-7|.|TRBV28|many
TGTGCCAGCACTCGAATCAGGGGACATTCAATCTTC
CASTRIRGHSIF
>TRBJ1-2|.|TRBV9|.
TGTGCCAGCAGCGTGGACGGCTCTAACTATGGCTACACCTTC
CASSVDGSNYGYTF
>TRBJ1-1|.|TRBV19|few
TGTGCCAGTAGTATAGCGCGTGACAGTTCACACACTGAAGCTTTCTTT
CASSIARDSSHTEAFF
>TRBJ1-5|.|TRBV30|many
TGTGCCGGGAACAGTTACAATCAGCCCCAGCATTTT
CAGNSYNQPQHF
>TRBJ2-2|.|TRBV4-1|.
TGCGCCAGCTCCATGGCCTTCGGGGAGCTGTTTTTT
CASSMAFGELFF
>TRBJ1-1|.|TRBV30|.
TGTGCCTGGAGTGTACTCACTGAAGCTTCCTTT
CAWSVLTEASF
>TRBJ1-1|TRBD1|TRBV10-3|.
TGTGCCATCAGCCGACAGGGGGCGGGTAACACTGAAGCTTTCTTT
CAISRQGAGNTEAFF
>TRBJ1-2|.|TRBV30|.
TGTGCCTGTACCCCGGACAGTAACTATGGCTACACCTTC
CACTPDSNYGYTF
>TRBJ2-5|TRBD2|TRBV7-2|.
TGTGCCAGCAGCTCATCGGGCACTAGCGCGGAGACCCAGTACTTC
CASSSSGTSAETQYF
>TRBJ2-2|.|TRBV12-3/TRBV12-4|many
TGTGCCAGCAGTTTAGGGGCCGGGGAGCTGTTTTTT
CASSLGAGELFF
>TRBJ2-7|TRBD1|TRBV28|many
TGTGCCAGCAGTTTCATGACAGGGGAAAGCTACGAGCAGTACTTC
CASSFMTGESYEQYF
>TRBJ1-3|.|TRBV27|.
TGTGCCAGCAGTTTCGCTCCAGAGTCTACCATATATTTT
CASSFAPESTIYF